These T cell receptor beta chains were read from a single sample in a study of T cell responses to AZD1222 COVID-19 vaccine. Libraries were prepared by immunoSEQ multiplex PCR; TCRdb keeps only in-frame clonotypes and omits some of them. The repertoire holds roughly 120,000 clones, with under 95% as singletons. Here the sequenced sample was peripheral blood, taken 28 days after the second AZD1222 dose. These receptors were taken from an adult who received the AZD1222 COVID-19 vaccine. The CDR3 runs from the conserved cysteine through the conserved F or W.

V gene,J gene,CDR3 protein
TRBV12-3/TRBV12-4,TRBJ1-2,CASTKLMFRGYTF
TRBV5-1,TRBJ1-5,CASSLDPGSNQPQHF
TRBV13,TRBJ2-3,CASSKRTVSTDTQYF
TRBV4-3,TRBJ1-1,CASSHQVALGGITEAFF
TRBV4-3,TRBJ1-4,CASSQPGRANEKLFF
TRBV28,TRBJ1-5,CASSLSGVHNQPQHF
TRBV3-1/TRBV3-2,TRBJ2-2,CASSFTSGGASGELFF
TRBV6-1,TRBJ2-7,CASREQTGQSSHEQYF
TRBV15,TRBJ2-3,CATSRAAGELTDTQYF
TRBV5-6,TRBJ2-7,CASNKHHEQYF
TRBV11-2,TRBJ2-3,CASSITGARSTDTQYF
TRBV28,TRBJ1-6,CASSPSSLSYNSPLHF
TRBV3-1/TRBV3-2,TRBJ2-1,CASSQDIPGAVRRYNEQFF
TRBV5-1,TRBJ2-2,CASSPHAGAFANTGELFF
TRBV6-2/TRBV6-3,TRBJ1-1,CASSYGVRTNTEAFF
TRBV5-8,TRBJ1-5,CASSLEGRDRDSASNQPQHF
TRBV24-1,TRBJ2-3,CATGEGASDTQYF
TRBV7-8,TRBJ2-1,CASSYQGSNEQFF
TRBV11-3,TRBJ1-1,CASSFTQNTEAFF
TRBV19,TRBJ1-1,CASKKGGYTEAFF
TRBV2,TRBJ1-2,CASTQTGGRGYTF
TRBV19,TRBJ1-2,CASSSTGGRGGYTF
TRBV29-1,TRBJ1-3,CSVGGGDSGNTIYF
TRBV5-6,TRBJ2-5,CASRATGGGETQYF
TRBV5-6,TRBJ2-5,CASSLAGGRWVETQYF
TRBV10-3,TRBJ2-2,CAILSGGTGELFF
TRBV7-2,TRBJ2-4,CASSLGWGAKNIQYF
TRBV4-1,TRBJ1-3,CASSQDRALSGNTIYF
TRBV18,TRBJ1-1,CASSVSGNTEAFF
TRBV7-2,TRBJ2-3,CASSLAGTSLDTQYF
TRBV7-9,TRBJ1-1,CASSLAVLSMRTEAFF
TRBV7-3,TRBJ2-1,CATGGTSYNEQFF
TRBV11-2,TRBJ2-7,CASSLDRGLYEQYF
TRBV4-2,TRBJ2-1,CASSHDGFAGDYNEQFF
TRBV18,TRBJ2-1,CASSPPGNGYNEQFF
TRBV2,TRBJ2-1,CASIEEREQFF
TRBV7-2,TRBJ1-1,CASSFLTGEGTEAFF
TRBV2,TRBJ1-4,CASSPNRAANEKLFF